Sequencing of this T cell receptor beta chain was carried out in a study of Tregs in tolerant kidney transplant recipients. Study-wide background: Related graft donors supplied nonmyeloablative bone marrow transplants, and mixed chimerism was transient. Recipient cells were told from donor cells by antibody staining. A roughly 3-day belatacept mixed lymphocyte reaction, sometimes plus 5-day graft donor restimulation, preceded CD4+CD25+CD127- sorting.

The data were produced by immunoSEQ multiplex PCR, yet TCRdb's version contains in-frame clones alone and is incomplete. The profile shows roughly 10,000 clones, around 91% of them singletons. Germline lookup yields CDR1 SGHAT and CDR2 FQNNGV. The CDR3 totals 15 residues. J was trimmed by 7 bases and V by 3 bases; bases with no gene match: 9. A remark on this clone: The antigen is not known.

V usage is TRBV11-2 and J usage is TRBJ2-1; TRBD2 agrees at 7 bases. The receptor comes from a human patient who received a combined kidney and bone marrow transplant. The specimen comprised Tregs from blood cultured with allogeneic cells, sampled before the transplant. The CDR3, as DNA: TGTGCCAGCAGCTTTAGCCAGCGGGGTCCGAATGAGCAGTTCTTC. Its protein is CASSFSQRGPNEQFF.